This T cell receptor (beta chain) came from a study of control samples from healthy donors and cancer patients. The ends lost 0 bases at V and 5 bases at J; junction bases unmatched: 11. The CDR3 consists of 18 residues. CDR1 and CDR2 from the germline V gene are SEHNR and FQNEAQ (reference sequence). Profiled with immunoSEQ multiplex PCR; TCRdb holds only in-frame clones, not every one. The sample contains approximately 220,000 clones, over 90% of which appear only once. Sequenced: blood. V is TRBV7-9 and J is TRBJ2-3; TRBD1 matches 10 bases. The TCR was taken from a man aged 45-65 years in good health. DNA of the CDR3: TGTGCCAGCAGCTTAGCGATGGGAGGCGGACAGGGGGAAGATACGCAGTATTTT. Protein sequence: CASSLAMGGGQGEDTQYF.